This section outlines one T cell receptor (beta chain) sequence together with its context. What it binds is unknown. The data belong to a study of T cells in Graves' hyperthyroidism and ophthalmopathy. Findings of the study overall: Ophthalmopathy was predicted by the model a median of approximately 6 months ahead of onset.

The PBMCs were taken from around 10 ml of fresh peripheral blood. RNA transcripts provided the source from which TCR beta CDR3 regions were amplified. The HTBI set primed first-round TCR CDR3 RT-PCR. TCRdb analysed the multiplex PCR reads with MiXCR anew, one entry per CDR3 protein. The repertoire holds approximately 600,000 distinct CDR3 sequences, with approximately 15% as singletons. Germline CDR1 reads GTSNPN; CDR2 reads SVGIG (reference sequence). The V gene lost 5 bases and the J gene lost 4 bases, with 12 bases spanning the gap. The CDR3 is made up of 13 amino acids. This TCR derives from a woman between 18 and 29 years old with Graves' ophthalmopathy. V and J are TRBV30 and TRBJ2-1; the D gene is possibly TRBD2 (6 bases). Sequences were obtained from blood. CDR3 bases: TGTGCCTGGGGTAGCGGAGCTTACAATGAGCAGTTCTTC. Amino acids: CAWGSGAYNEQFF.